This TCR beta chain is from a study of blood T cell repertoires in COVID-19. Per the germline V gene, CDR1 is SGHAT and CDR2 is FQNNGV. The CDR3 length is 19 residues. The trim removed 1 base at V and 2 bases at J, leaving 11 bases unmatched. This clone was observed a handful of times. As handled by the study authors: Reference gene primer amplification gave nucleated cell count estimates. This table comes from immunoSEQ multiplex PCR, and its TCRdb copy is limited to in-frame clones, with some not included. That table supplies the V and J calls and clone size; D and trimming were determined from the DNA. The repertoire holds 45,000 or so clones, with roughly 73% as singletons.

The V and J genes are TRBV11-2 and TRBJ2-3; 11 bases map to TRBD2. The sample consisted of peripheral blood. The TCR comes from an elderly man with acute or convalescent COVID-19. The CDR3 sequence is CASSLARGLADAYTDTQYF. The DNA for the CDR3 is TGTGCCAGCAGCTTAGCTAGGGGACTAGCGGATGCCTACACAGATACGCAGTATTTT.